This record looks at one T cell receptor beta chain sequence and its context. Its antigen is currently unknown. CD8+ and CD4+ blood T cells underwent TCR beta sequencing. It was negative isolation that provided the CD8+ and CD4+ T cells, whereas TEMRA cells were enriched by FACS. Random hexamers were used to reverse transcribe the RNA input (about 0.5 to 1 ug). TCRdb used MiXCR to reprocess the immunoSEQ multiplex PCR reads, holding one entry per CDR3 protein. The data contain about 150,000 distinct CDR3 sequences, roughly 95% of them singletons. The sample comes from a study of CD8 T cells in Susac syndrome. Study details: When blood was drawn, the patients with Susac syndrome were therapy-naive, on corticosteroids, or on intravenous immunoglobulin alone. Study-level results: Regarding the TCR sequencing and HLA analysis, the study admitted that a relatively small number of individuals were involved.

The CDR3 runs to 14 residues. Sequencing input: CD4+ T cells from PBMCs. This sequence was found in a human donor with Susac syndrome. J is TRBJ2-7 and V is TRBV12-2; the table's D call, TRBD1, was not checked against the DNA. TRBV12-2 is a pseudogene segment. The CDR3 region is CASRPRDRPYEQYF. The CDR3, as DNA: TGTGCAAGTCGCCCCCGGGACCGCCCCTACGAGCAGTACTTC.